The rows below give T cell receptor beta chains drawn from one sample of a study of shared clonotypes between healthy human individuals. Only in-frame clones appear in the TCRdb table, and some are missing; sequencing was by immunoSEQ multiplex PCR. Among approximately 2.1 million clones, more than 80% were seen once, and the ten largest hold under 0.45%. The sample consisted of naive CD4+ T cells from PBMCs. Receptors originate from a man younger than 35 in good health. Some clones in this sample may be carry-over from other donors' samples. Both conserved end residues are part of each CDR3. D genes are given only for firm matches. A clone size is listed for some rows: how often the clone was seen (once, few, many), or a class if it is expanded.

D: -
J: TRBJ2-7
size: -
V: TRBV5-4
CDR3: CASSLDAGSLEQYF
DNA: TGTGCCAGCAGCTTGGACGCAGGGTCATTAGAGCAGTACTTC

D: TRBD1
J: TRBJ1-5
size: -
V: TRBV5-1
CDR3: CASSWDRDQPQHF
DNA: TGCGCCAGCAGCTGGGACAGAGATCAGCCCCAGCATTTT

D: TRBD1
J: TRBJ2-7
size: -
V: TRBV4-1
CDR3: CASSQGPGQGAYEQYF
DNA: TGCGCCAGCAGCCAAGGGCCAGGACAGGGGGCTTACGAGCAGTACTTC

D: TRBD2
J: TRBJ2-4
size: -
V: TRBV4-1
CDR3: CASSQEGEPGPGGKNIQYF
DNA: TGCGCCAGCAGCCAAGAGGGGGAGCCGGGACCGGGAGGGAAAAACATTCAGTACTTC

D: -
J: TRBJ1-2
size: -
V: TRBV4-3
CDR3: CASSQDRDEGSVVGYTF
DNA: TGCGCCAGCAGCCAAGATAGGGACGAGGGTTCGGTGGTTGGCTACACCTTC

D: TRBD2
J: TRBJ2-1
size: -
V: TRBV4-2
CDR3: CASSQAPGGRANEQFF
DNA: TGTGCCAGCAGCCAAGCGCCGGGCGGGAGGGCCAATGAGCAGTTCTTC

D: -
J: TRBJ1-2
size: -
V: TRBV28
CDR3: CASSLWAVANYGYTF
DNA: TGTGCCAGCAGTTTATGGGCAGTAGCTAACTATGGCTACACCTTC

D: TRBD2
J: TRBJ2-5
size: -
V: TRBV7-6
CDR3: CASSLTSGGWETQYF
DNA: TGTGCCAGCAGCTTGACTAGCGGGGGATGGGAGACCCAGTACTTC

D: TRBD2
J: TRBJ2-2
size: -
V: TRBV27
CDR3: CASSSLAGYTGELFF
DNA: TGTGCCAGCAGTTCACTAGCGGGATACACCGGGGAGCTGTTTTTT

D: -
J: TRBJ1-1
size: -
V: TRBV5-5
CDR3: CASSLSYRLNTEAFF
DNA: TGTGCCAGCAGCTTATCTTACAGACTAAACACTGAAGCTTTCTTT

D: TRBD1
J: TRBJ2-7
size: -
V: TRBV6-5
CDR3: CASRARQGYYEQYF
DNA: TGTGCCAGCAGGGCCCGACAGGGATACTACGAGCAGTACTTC

D: -
J: TRBJ2-3
size: -
V: TRBV6-6
CDR3: CASSYSISNTDTQYF
DNA: TGTGCCAGCAGTTACTCAATCTCGAACACAGATACGCAGTATTTT

D: -
J: TRBJ2-1
size: -
V: TRBV6-1
CDR3: CASSEARYNEQFF
DNA: TGTGCCAGCAGTGAAGCTCGGTACAATGAGCAGTTCTTC

D: -
J: TRBJ2-1
size: -
V: TRBV9
CDR3: CASSVAGQVGDEQFF
DNA: TGTGCCAGCAGCGTAGCCGGGCAGGTAGGGGATGAGCAGTTCTTC

D: -
J: TRBJ2-1
size: -
V: TRBV11-3
CDR3: CASSEGGNEQFF
DNA: TGTGCCAGCAGCGAAGGGGGGAATGAGCAGTTCTTC

D: -
J: TRBJ2-7
size: -
V: TRBV18
CDR3: CASSAQNSYEQYF
DNA: TGTGCCAGCTCCGCCCAGAACTCCTACGAGCAGTACTTC

D: TRBD1
J: TRBJ2-5
size: -
V: TRBV4-3
CDR3: CASSQVWTGEETQYF
DNA: TGCGCCAGCAGCCAAGTTTGGACAGGGGAAGAGACCCAGTACTTC

D: TRBD1
J: TRBJ2-7
size: -
V: TRBV18
CDR3: CASSPTGGLSYEQYF
DNA: TGTGCCAGCTCACCAACAGGGGGTCTCTCCTACGAGCAGTACTTC

D: -
J: TRBJ2-7
size: -
V: TRBV6-4
CDR3: CASTRPDSPPEITYEQYF
DNA: TGTGCCAGCACCCGACCGGACAGTCCACCTGAAATTACCTACGAGCAGTACTTC

D: -
J: TRBJ1-2
size: -
V: TRBV7-6
CDR3: CASSLTPGGNQEGYTF
DNA: TGTGCCAGCAGCCTCACCCCTGGCGGGAATCAGGAAGGCTACACCTTC

D: TRBD2
J: TRBJ2-1
size: -
V: TRBV4-3
CDR3: CASSLAGESYEQFF
DNA: TGCGCCAGCAGCCTAGCGGGAGAGTCGTATGAGCAGTTCTTC

D: TRBD2
J: TRBJ2-1
size: -
V: TRBV10-3
CDR3: CAISEYGTSGTHNEQFF
DNA: TGTGCCATCAGTGAGTATGGGACTAGCGGGACCCACAATGAGCAGTTCTTC

D: -
J: TRBJ2-3
size: -
V: TRBV6-1
CDR3: CASSEGSHWSTDTQYF
DNA: TGTGCCAGCAGTGAGGGCAGTCACTGGAGCACAGATACGCAGTATTTT

D: TRBD2
J: TRBJ2-5
size: -
V: TRBV28
CDR3: CASSFKTGGIETQYF
DNA: TGTGCCAGCAGTTTTAAGACGGGAGGGATTGAGACCCAGTACTTC

D: TRBD1
J: TRBJ2-1
size: once
V: TRBV10-3
CDR3: CAITGTAYNEQFF
DNA: TGTGCCATCACCGGGACAGCGTACAATGAGCAGTTCTTC

D: -
J: TRBJ2-5
size: once
V: TRBV7-2
CDR3: CASSPDPRGLTQYF
DNA: TGTGCCAGCAGCCCGGACCCGAGGGGTTTGACGCAGTACTTC

D: -
J: TRBJ2-3
size: -
V: TRBV6-5
CDR3: CASSPNERTDTQYF
DNA: TGTGCCAGCAGTCCCAACGAACGCACAGATACGCAGTATTTT

D: TRBD2
J: TRBJ2-1
size: -
V: TRBV28
CDR3: CASRSLAGHSYNEQFF
DNA: TGTGCCAGCAGGTCACTAGCGGGCCACTCCTACAATGAGCAGTTCTTC

D: -
J: TRBJ1-1
size: -
V: TRBV18
CDR3: CASSPTRDTEAFF
DNA: TGTGCCAGCTCACCGACCAGAGACACTGAAGCTTTCTTT

D: TRBD1
J: TRBJ2-3
size: -
V: TRBV18
CDR3: CASSPPGTGMRNTQYF
DNA: TGTGCCAGCTCACCACCCGGGACAGGGATGAGAAATACGCAGTATTTT

D: -
J: TRBJ2-4
size: -
V: TRBV11-1
CDR3: CASSSSLAKNIQYF
DNA: TGTGCCAGCAGCTCGTCCTTAGCCAAAAACATTCAGTACTTC

D: -
J: TRBJ2-3
size: -
V: TRBV9
CDR3: CASSDRRDPFGTDTQYF
DNA: TGTGCCAGCAGCGACCGGCGGGATCCGTTCGGCACAGATACGCAGTATTTT

D: -
J: TRBJ1-5
size: -
V: TRBV28
CDR3: CASSLVGEPQHF
DNA: TGTGCCAGCAGTTTAGTTGGCGAGCCCCAGCATTTT

D: TRBD1
J: TRBJ1-1
size: -
V: TRBV28
CDR3: CASKGQGAVSTFF
DNA: TGTGCCAGCAAAGGACAGGGGGCGGTTTCGACTTTCTTT

D: TRBD2
J: TRBJ2-3
size: -
V: TRBV2
CDR3: CASSSIAGARTDTQYF
DNA: TGTGCCAGCAGTTCTATAGCGGGAGCTCGGACAGATACGCAGTATTTT

D: -
J: TRBJ1-2
size: few
V: TRBV25-1
CDR3: CASSAQIGGEGGYTF
DNA: TGTGCCAGCAGTGCCCAGATCGGGGGAGAAGGTGGCTACACCTTC

D: -
J: TRBJ1-2
size: -
V: TRBV28
CDR3: CASSPQWDGRGYTF
DNA: TGTGCCAGCAGTCCACAGTGGGATGGCCGTGGCTACACCTTC

D: TRBD2
J: TRBJ2-1
size: -
V: TRBV7-9
CDR3: CASSRGGLAGGIEQFF
DNA: TGTGCCAGCAGCCGAGGGGGACTAGCGGGAGGTATTGAGCAGTTCTTC

D: -
J: TRBJ1-4
size: once
V: TRBV5-4
CDR3: CASSLVPYEEKLFF
DNA: TGTGCCAGCAGCTTGGTTCCCTACGAGGAAAAACTGTTTTTT

D: TRBD1
J: TRBJ2-1
size: -
V: TRBV5-1
CDR3: CASSLAGTGGWNEQFF
DNA: TGCGCCAGCAGCTTGGCGGGGACAGGGGGCTGGAATGAGCAGTTCTTC

D: -
J: TRBJ2-7
size: -
V: TRBV28
CDR3: CASSAPMKQYF
DNA: TGTGCCAGCAGTGCCCCGATGAAGCAGTACTTC

D: -
J: TRBJ2-1
size: -
V: TRBV4-1
CDR3: CASSQVQAASSYNEQFF
DNA: TGCGCCAGCAGCCAAGTCCAAGCGGCCAGCTCCTACAATGAGCAGTTCTTC

D: -
J: TRBJ2-7
size: -
V: TRBV18
CDR3: CASSRAASSYEQYF
DNA: TGTGCCAGCTCACGAGCAGCGAGCTCCTACGAGCAGTACTTC

D: -
J: TRBJ2-1
size: -
V: TRBV5-4
CDR3: CASSSTGANEQFF
DNA: TGTGCCAGCAGCTCAACTGGGGCCAATGAGCAGTTCTTC

D: TRBD1
J: TRBJ1-1
size: -
V: TRBV5-1
CDR3: CASSLAGTGANTEAFF
DNA: TGCGCCAGCAGCTTGGCGGGGACAGGGGCGAACACTGAAGCTTTCTTT

D: -
J: TRBJ2-7
size: -
V: TRBV5-6
CDR3: CASSLAGDRYEQYF
DNA: TGTGCCAGCAGCTTGGCAGGGGATCGATACGAGCAGTACTTC

D: TRBD1
J: TRBJ1-4
size: -
V: TRBV6-5
CDR3: CASSLGQGATNEKLFF
DNA: TGTGCCAGCAGTTTGGGACAGGGTGCAACTAATGAAAAACTGTTTTTT

D: -
J: TRBJ2-2
size: -
V: TRBV7-9
CDR3: CASSLSGGNTGELFF
DNA: TGTGCCAGCAGCTTATCCGGGGGAAACACCGGGGAGCTGTTTTTT

D: TRBD1
J: TRBJ1-2
size: -
V: TRBV29-1
CDR3: CSVSPGTGFYGYTF
DNA: TGCAGCGTTTCCCCCGGGACAGGGTTCTATGGCTACACCTTC

D: -
J: TRBJ2-1
size: once
V: TRBV29-1
CDR3: CSVETAATYNEQFF
DNA: TGCAGCGTTGAAACAGCGGCCACCTACAATGAGCAGTTCTTC